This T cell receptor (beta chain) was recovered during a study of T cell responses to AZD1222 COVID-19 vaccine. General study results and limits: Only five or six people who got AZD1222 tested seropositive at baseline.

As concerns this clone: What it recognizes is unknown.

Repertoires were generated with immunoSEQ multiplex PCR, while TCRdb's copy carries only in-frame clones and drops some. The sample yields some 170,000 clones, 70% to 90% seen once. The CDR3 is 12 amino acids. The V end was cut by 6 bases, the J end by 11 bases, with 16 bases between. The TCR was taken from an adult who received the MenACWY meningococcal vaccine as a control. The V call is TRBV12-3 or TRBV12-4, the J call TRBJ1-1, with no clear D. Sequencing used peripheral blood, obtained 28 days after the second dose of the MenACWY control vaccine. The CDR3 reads CASRQNRLSAFF. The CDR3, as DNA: TGTGCCAGCAGACAAAACAGATTGAGTGCTTTCTTT.